The 2 T cell receptor beta chains given below trace back to one sample, sequenced in a study of technical replicates of blood from a few donors. TCRdb keeps only in-frame clones here, not all; method: immunoSEQ multiplex PCR. In the table there are 65,000 to 90,000 clones, about 91% of which are singletons. The sample was T cells isolated from PBMCs. These receptors were collected from a human donor in good health.

The chain combines TRBV2 with TRBJ2-7; TRBD1 aligns across 8 bases. V dropped 6 bases and J dropped 2; count of bases not matched to a gene: 9. The CDR3 has 15 amino acids. Germline CDR1 SNHLY, CDR2 FYNNEI. CDR3 region: CASSPGGQGTYEQYF. As DNA, the CDR3 is TGTGCCAGCAGCCCCGGCGGACAGGGAACCTACGAGCAGTACTTC.

The V gene is TRBV5-6, the J gene TRBJ2-3; D is undetermined. Germline V lookup: CDR1 SGHDT, CDR2 YYEEEE. With 0 bases removed from V and 1 base from J, the gap between germline ends came to 12 bases. This CDR3 is 16 amino acids long. The CDR3 sequence is CASSLASGSGTDTQYF. CDR3 bases: TGTGCCAGCAGCTTGGCCTCCGGGTCCGGCACAGATACGCAGTATTTT.